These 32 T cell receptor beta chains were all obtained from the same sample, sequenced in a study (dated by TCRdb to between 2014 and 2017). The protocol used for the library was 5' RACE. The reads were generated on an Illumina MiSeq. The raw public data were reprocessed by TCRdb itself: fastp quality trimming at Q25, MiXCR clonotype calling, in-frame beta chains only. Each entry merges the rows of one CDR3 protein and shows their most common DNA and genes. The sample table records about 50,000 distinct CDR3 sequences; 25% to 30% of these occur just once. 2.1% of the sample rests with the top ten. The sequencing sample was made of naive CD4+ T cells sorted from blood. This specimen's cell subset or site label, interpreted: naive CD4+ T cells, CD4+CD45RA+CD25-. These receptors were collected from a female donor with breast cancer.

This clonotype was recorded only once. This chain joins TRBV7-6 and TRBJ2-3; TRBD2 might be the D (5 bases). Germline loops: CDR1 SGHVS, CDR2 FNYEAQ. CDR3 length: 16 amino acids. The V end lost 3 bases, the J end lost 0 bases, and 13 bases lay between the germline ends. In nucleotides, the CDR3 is TGTGCCAGCAGCTTGCGAGTAGCGCGCAGCACAGATACGCAGTATTTT. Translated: CASSLRVARSTDTQYF.

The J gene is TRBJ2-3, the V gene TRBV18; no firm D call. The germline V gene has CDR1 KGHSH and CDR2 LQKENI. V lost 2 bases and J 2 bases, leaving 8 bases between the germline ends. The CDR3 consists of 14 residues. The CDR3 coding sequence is TGTGCCAGCTCACCAACACAGACCACAGATACGCAGTATTTT. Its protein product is CASSPTQTTDTQYF. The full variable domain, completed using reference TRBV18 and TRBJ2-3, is NAGVMQNPRHLVRRRGQEARLRCSPMKGHSHVYWYRQLPEEGLKFMVYLQKENIIDESGMPKERFSAEFPKEGPSILRIQQVVRGDSAAYFCASSPTQTTDTQYFGPGTRLTVL.

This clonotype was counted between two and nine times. The CDR3 here is CASSGQRYGYTF. Written as DNA, the CDR3 is TGTGCCAGCAGTGGCCAGAGGTATGGCTACACCTTC. The V gene is TRBV2, the J gene TRBJ1-2; D is ambiguous. The CDR3 is 12 amino acids. In germline, CDR1 is SNHLY, CDR2 FYNNEI. V lost 4 bases, J lost 5 bases, and 8 bases lay in between.

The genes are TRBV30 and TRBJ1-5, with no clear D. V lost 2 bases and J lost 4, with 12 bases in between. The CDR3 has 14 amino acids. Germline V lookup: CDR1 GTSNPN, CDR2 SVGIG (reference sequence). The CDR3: CAWSRWGGNQPQHF. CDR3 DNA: TGTGCCTGGAGTAGGTGGGGAGGGAATCAGCCCCAGCATTTT.

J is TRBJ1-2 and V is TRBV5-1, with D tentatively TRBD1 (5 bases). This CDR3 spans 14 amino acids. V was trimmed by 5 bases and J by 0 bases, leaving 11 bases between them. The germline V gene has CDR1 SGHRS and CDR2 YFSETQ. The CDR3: CASRPGNANYGYTF. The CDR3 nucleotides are TGCGCCAGCAGGCCAGGGAATGCTAACTATGGCTACACCTTC.

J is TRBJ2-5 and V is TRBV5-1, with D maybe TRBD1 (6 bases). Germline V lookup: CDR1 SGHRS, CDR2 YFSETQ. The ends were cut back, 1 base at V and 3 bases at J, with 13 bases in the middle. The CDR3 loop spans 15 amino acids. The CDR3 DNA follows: TGCGCCAGCAGCTTGTTGGCAGGGGCGAAAGAGACCCAGTACTTC. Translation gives CASSLLAGAKETQYF.

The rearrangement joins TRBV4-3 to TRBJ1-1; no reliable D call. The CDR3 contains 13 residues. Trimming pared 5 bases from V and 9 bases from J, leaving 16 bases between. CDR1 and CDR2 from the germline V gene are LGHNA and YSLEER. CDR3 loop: CASSSKGLSKAFF. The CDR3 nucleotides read TGCGCCAGCAGCTCAAAGGGTTTGTCTAAAGCTTTCTTT.

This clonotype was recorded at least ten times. The CDR3 sequence is CATSGAYEQYF. The DNA for the CDR3 is TGTGCCACGTCGGGGGCCTACGAGCAGTACTTC. The chain recombines TRBV10-3 with TRBJ2-7; D is perhaps TRBD2 (6 bases). The CDR3 extends over 11 amino acids. CDR1 and CDR2 (germline): ENHRY, SYGVKD. The V gene lost 10 bases and the J gene lost 2 bases, with 9 bases spanning the gap.

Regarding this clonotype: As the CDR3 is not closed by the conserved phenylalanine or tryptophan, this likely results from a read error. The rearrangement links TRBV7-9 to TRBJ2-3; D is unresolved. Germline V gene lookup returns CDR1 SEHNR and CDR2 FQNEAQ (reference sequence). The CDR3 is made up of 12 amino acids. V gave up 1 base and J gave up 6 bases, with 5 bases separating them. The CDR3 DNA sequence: TGTGCCAGCAGCTTAGACGGGGATACGCAGTATCTT. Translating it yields CASSLDGDTQYL.

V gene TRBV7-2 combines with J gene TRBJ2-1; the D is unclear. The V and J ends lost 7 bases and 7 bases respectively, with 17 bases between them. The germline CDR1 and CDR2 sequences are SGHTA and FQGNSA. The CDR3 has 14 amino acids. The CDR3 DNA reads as TGTGCCAGCAAACTGGACGCGCGGATGAATGAGCAGTTCTTC. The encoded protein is CASKLDARMNEQFF.

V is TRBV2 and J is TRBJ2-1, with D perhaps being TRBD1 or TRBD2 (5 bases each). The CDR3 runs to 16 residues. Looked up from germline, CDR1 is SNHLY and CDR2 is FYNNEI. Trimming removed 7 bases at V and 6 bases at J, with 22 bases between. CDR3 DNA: TGTGCCAGCATACCCGGGACCCCGATTCGGGGCAATGAGCAGTTCTTC. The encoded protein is CASIPGTPIRGNEQFF.

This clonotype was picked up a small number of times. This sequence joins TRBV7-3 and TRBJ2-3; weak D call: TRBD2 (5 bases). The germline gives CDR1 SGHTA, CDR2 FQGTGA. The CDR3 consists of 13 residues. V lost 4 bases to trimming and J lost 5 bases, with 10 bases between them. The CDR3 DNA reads TGTGCCAGCAGCTCTCGGGGTTTAGATACGCAGTATTTT. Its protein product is CASSSRGLDTQYF.

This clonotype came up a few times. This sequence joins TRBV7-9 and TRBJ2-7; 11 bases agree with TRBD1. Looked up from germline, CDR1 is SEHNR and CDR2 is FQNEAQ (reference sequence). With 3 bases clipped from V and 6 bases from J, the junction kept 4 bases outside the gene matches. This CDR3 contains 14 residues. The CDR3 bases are TGTGCCAGCAGCTTGGGGACAGGGGGGTTCGAGCAGTACTTC. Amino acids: CASSLGTGGFEQYF.

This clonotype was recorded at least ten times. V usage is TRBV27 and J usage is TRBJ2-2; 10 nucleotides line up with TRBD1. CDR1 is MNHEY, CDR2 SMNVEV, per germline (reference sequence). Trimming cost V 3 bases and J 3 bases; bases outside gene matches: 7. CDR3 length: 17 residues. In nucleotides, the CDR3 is TGTGCCAGCAGTTTTCGTATGGGACAGGGGTACACCGGGGAGCTGTTTTTT. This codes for CASSFRMGQGYTGELFF.

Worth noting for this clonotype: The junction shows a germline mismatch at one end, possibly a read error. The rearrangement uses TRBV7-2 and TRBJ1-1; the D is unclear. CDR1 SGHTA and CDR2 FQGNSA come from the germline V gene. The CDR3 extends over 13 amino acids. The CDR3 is CASSLGPNNEASF. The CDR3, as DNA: TGTGCCAGCAGCTTAGGACCTAATAATGAGGCTTCCTTT.

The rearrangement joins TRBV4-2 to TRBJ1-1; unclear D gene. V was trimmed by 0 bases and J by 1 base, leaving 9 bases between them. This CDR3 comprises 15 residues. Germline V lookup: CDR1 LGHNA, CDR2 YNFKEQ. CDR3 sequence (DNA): TGTGCCAGCAGCCAAGATTATCGACAGAACACTGAAGCTTTCTTT. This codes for CASSQDYRQNTEAFF.

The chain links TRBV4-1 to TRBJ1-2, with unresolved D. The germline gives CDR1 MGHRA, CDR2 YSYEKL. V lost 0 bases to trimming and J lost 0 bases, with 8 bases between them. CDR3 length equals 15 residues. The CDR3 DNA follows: TGCGCCAGCAGCCAAGAATGGGCGTCTAACTATGGCTACACCTTC. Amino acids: CASSQEWASNYGYTF.

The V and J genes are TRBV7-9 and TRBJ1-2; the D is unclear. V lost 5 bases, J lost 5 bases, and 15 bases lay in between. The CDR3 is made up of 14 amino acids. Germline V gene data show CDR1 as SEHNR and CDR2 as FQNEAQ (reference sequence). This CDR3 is CASSRSGQEYGYTF. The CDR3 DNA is TGTGCCAGCAGCAGGAGTGGGCAGGAATATGGCTACACCTTC.

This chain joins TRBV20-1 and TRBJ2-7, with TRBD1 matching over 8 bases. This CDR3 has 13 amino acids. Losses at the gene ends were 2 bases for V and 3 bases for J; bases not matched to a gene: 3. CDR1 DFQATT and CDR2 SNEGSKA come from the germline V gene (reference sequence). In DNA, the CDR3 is TGCAGTGCTAGAAGGGGGACAGGCTACGAGCAGTACTTC. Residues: CSARRGTGYEQYF.

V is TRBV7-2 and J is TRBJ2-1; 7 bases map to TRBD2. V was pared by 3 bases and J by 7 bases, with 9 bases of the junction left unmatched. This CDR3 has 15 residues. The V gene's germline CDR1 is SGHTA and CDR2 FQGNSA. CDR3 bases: TGTGCCAGCAGCTTGACTAGCAACCGCCCTAATGAGCAGTTCTTC. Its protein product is CASSLTSNRPNEQFF.

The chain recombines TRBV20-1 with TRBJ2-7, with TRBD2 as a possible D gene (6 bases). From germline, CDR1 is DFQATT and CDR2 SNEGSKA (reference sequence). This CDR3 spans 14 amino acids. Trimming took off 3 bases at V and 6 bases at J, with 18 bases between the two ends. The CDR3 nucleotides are TGCAGTGCTAGGGGGGGACGGGGGACCTCCGAGCAGTACTTC. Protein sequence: CSARGGRGTSEQYF.

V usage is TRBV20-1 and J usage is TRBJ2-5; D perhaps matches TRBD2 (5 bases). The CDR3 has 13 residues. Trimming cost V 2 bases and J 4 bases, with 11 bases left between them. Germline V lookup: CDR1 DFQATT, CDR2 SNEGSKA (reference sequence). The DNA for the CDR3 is TGCAGTGCTAGACCAGGACTGCGAGAGACCCAGTACTTC. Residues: CSARPGLRETQYF.

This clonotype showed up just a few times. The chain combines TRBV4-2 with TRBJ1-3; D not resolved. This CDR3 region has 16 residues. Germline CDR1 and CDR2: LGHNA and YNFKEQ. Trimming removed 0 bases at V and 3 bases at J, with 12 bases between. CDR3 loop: CASSQDRSKNGNTIYF. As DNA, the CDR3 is TGTGCCAGCAGCCAAGATCGATCGAAAAATGGAAACACCATATATTTT.

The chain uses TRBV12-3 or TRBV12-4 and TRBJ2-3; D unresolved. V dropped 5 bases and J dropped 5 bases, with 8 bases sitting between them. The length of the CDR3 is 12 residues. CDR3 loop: CASSVTGDTQYF. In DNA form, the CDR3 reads TGTGCCAGCAGTGTAACGGGAGATACGCAGTATTTT.

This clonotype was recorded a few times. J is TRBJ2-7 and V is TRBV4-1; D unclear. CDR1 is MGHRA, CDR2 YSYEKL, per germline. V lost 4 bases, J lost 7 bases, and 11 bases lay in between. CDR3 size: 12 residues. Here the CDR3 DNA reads TGCGCCAGCAGCCTTCCCTACGGGGAGCAGTACTTC. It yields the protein CASSLPYGEQYF.

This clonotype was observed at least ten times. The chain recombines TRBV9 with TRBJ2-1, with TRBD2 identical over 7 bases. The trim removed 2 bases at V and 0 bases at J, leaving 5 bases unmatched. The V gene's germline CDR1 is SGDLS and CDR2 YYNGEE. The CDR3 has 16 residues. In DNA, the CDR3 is TGTGCCAGCAGCGTGGGCACTAGCGCCTCCTACAATGAGCAGTTCTTC. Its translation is CASSVGTSASYNEQFF.

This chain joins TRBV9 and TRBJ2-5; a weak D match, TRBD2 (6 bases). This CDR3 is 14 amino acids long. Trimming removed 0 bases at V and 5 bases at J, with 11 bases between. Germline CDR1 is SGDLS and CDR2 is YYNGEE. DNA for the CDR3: TGTGCCAGCAGCGTAGGAGCGGGCGGGGAGACCCAGTACTTC. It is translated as CASSVGAGGETQYF.

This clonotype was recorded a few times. The CDR3 sequence is CASSGGQGAGTDTQYF. Here the CDR3 DNA reads TGTGCCAGCAGCGGGGGACAGGGGGCAGGCACAGATACGCAGTATTTT. This rearrangement joins TRBV7-2 to TRBJ2-3; TRBD1 aligns across 12 bases. With 5 bases clipped from V and 1 base from J, the junction kept 4 bases outside the gene matches. In germline, CDR1 is SGHTA, CDR2 FQGNSA. The CDR3 has 16 amino acids.

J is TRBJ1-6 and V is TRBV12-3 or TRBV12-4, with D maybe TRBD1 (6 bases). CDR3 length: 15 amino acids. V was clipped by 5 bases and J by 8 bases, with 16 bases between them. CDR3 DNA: TGTGCCAGCAGTGCCCAACAGGGACGGGATTCACCCCTCCACTTT. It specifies CASSAQQGRDSPLHF.

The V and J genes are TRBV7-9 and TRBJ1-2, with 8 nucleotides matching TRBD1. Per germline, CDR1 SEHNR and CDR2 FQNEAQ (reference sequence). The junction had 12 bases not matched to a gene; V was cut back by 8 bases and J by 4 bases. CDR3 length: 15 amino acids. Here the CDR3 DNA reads TGTGCCAGCGAAACCATACAGGGGGGAGCCTATGGCTACACCTTC. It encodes CASETIQGGAYGYTF.

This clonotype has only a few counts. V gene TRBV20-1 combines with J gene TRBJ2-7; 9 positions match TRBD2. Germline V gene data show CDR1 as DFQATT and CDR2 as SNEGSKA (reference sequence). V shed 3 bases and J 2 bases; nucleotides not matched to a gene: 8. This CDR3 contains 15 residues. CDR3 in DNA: TGCAGTGCTAGTACTTTGCGGGGGGGGACCTACGAGCAGTACTTC. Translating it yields CSASTLRGGTYEQYF.

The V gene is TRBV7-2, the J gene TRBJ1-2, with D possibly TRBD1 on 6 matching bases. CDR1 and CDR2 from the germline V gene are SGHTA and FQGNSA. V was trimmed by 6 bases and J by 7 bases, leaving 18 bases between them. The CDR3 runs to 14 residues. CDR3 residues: CASRYNRDIGGYTF. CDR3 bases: TGTGCCAGCAGGTATAACCGGGACATAGGTGGCTACACCTTC.